This TCR beta chain was sequenced for a study of blood T cell repertoires in COVID-19. Study background: PBMCs, B-cell-depleted T cells, or T cells were the source of the cDNA or gDNA that made up the material.

The germline V gene encodes CDR1 LNHDA and CDR2 SQIVND (reference sequence). Between the trimmed V and J ends, which lost 5 bases and 7 bases, there was a span of 17 bases. This CDR3 has 14 residues. As originally analysed: For nucleated cells, counts were estimated from reference gene primer amplification. Some clones are missing from TCRdb's copy, which holds only in-frame ones; the method was immunoSEQ multiplex PCR. The DNA was the basis for D and trimming; V, J and clone size are from that table. The sample shows roughly 200,000 clones, 86% of them seen only once. Participants were placed into cohorts based on the clinical history they reported.

V usage is TRBV19 and J usage is TRBJ1-1; D is possibly TRBD1 (5 bases). The source of this sequence is a woman aged 35 to 49 in a cohort exposed to, infected with or recovered from COVID-19 (not recorded which). The sequenced material came from PBMCs or T cells enriched from blood (not recorded which). The CDR3 DNA reads as TGTGCCAGTAGTTCCGGGAGGGGCGGGGGTGAAGCTTTCTTT. Residues: CASSSGRGGGEAFF.